The 4 T cell receptor beta chains reported below all come from one sample, sequenced in a study of T cell changes during pregnancy in multiple sclerosis. Produced via immunoSEQ multiplex PCR; TCRdb's table is partial and in-frame only. The table lists around 57,000 clones, 91% of them singletons. The sequencing used peripheral blood, collected after pregnancy. These receptors were taken from a female donor in good health, enrolled as a control in a pregnancy study.

V is TRBV7-8 and J is TRBJ2-1; 8 bases match TRBD2. CDR3 length equals 13 residues. The V gene's germline CDR1 is SGHVS and CDR2 FQNEAQ. V was pared by 8 bases and J by 6 bases, with 6 bases of the junction left unmatched. The CDR3 bases are TGTGCCAGCTGGGCGGGGGGAGGCAATGAGCAGTTCTTC. Its translation is CASWAGGGNEQFF.

This clone occurred a few times. The chain links TRBV30 to TRBJ2-7, with TRBD2 matching 11 bases. After removal of 5 bases from V and 2 bases from J, the junction contained 5 bases not matched to a gene. The germline gives CDR1 GTSNPN, CDR2 SVGIG (reference sequence). CDR3 length: 14 amino acids. Written as DNA, the CDR3 is TGTGCCTGGGGACTAGCGGGTTCTCCCTACGAGCAGTACTTC. It is translated as CAWGLAGSPYEQYF.

The V call is TRBV15, the J call TRBJ2-7; 7 bases are a match to TRBD1. This CDR3 is 13 amino acids long. Germline CDR1 is LNHNV and CDR2 is YYDKDF (reference sequence). Trimming took 5 bases from V and 10 from J; bases not matched to a gene: 11. The CDR3 DNA sequence: TGTGCCACCAGCGAAACACAGGGGTTCCTACAGTACTTC. As protein: CATSETQGFLQYF.

The genes are TRBV4-2 and TRBJ2-7; 11 bases are a match to TRBD1. This CDR3 region has 15 residues. With 1 base clipped from V and 4 bases from J, the junction kept 3 bases outside the gene matches. Germline V lookup: CDR1 LGHNA, CDR2 YNFKEQ. CDR3 loop: CASSQGGQGAYEQYF. The CDR3 region has the DNA TGTGCCAGCAGCCAAGGAGGACAGGGGGCTTACGAGCAGTACTTC.